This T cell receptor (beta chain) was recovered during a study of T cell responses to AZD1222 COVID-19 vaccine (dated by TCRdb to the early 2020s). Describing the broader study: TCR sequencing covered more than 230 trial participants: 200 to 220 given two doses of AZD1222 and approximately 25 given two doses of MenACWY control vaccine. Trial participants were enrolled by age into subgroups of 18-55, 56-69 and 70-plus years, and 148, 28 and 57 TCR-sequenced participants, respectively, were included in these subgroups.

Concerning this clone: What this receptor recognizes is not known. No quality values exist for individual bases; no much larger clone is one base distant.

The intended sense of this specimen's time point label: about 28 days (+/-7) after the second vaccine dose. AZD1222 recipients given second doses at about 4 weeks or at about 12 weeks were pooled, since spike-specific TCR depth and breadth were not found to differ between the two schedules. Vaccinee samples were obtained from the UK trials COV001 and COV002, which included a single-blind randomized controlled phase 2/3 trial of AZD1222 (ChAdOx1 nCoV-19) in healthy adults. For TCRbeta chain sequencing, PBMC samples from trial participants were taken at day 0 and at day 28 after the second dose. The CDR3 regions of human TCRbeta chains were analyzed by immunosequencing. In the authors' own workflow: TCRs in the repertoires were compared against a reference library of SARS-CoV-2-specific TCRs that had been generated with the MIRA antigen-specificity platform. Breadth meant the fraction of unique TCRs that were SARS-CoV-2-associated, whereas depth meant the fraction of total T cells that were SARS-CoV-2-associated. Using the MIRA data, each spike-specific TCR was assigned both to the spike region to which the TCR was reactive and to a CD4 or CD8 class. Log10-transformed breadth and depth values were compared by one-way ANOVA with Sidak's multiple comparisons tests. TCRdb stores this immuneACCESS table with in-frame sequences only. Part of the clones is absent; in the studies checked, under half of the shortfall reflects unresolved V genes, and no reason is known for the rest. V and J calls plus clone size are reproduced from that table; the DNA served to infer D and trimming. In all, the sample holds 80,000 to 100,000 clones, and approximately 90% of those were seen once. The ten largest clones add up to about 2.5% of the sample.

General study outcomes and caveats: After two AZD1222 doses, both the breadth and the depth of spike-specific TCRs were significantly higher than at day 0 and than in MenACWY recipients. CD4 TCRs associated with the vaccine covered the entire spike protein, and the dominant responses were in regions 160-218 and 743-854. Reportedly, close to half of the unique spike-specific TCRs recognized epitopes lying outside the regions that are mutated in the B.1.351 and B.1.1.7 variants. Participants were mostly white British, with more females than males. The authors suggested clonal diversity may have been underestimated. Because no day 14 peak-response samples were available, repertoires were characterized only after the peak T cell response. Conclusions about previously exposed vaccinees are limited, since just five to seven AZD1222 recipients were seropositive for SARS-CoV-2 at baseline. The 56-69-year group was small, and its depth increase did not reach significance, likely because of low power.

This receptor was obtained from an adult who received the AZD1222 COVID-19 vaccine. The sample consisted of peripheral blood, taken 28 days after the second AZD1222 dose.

The CDR3 protein: CASSYGWGGKSYEQYF. The nucleotides are TGTGCCAGCAGTTACGGATGGGGGGGGAAGAGCTACGAGCAGTACTTC. The V and J genes are TRBV6-5 and TRBJ2-7, and TRBD2 aligns with 7 junction nucleotides. After removal of 2 bases from V and 3 bases from J, the junction retains 10 bases not matched to a gene. Reading the germline V gene gives CDR1 MNHEY and CDR2 SVGAGI. The cysteine opens and the phenylalanine closes a CDR3 of 16 amino acids. Solely the CDR3 DNA is kept, with 48 bases framed from the first base.